The 27 T cell receptor beta chains below come from one sample, sequenced in a study of T cells in women clearing cervical HPV infection. The protocol was immunoSEQ multiplex PCR, while the TCRdb copy is restricted to in-frame clones and leaves out a portion. This sample carries roughly 35,000 clones, with 3.7% going to the ten biggest clones. The sample comprised blood buffy coat. All receptors come from a woman between 18 and 75 years old with a cervical HPV16 infection that either progressed to CIN3+ or cleared (not recorded which).

On this clone itself: Read coverage stops 3 residues before the CDR3 terminus; the germline J gene supplies the remainder. This chain uses TRBV7-9 with TRBJ1-1; the D gene is possibly TRBD1 (5 bases). CDR3 length: 13 amino acids. The V gene's germline CDR1 is SEHNR and CDR2 FQNEAQ (reference sequence). V dropped 7 bases and J dropped 4 bases, with 13 bases sitting between them. Partial CDR3 DNA: TGTGCCAGCACCGCGGGGGGGATCACTGAA. Residues: CASTAGGITE. The full CDR3 is CASTAGGITEAFF.

A word on this clone: A read error may produce the germline difference seen at one junction end. The CDR3 is cut off 3 residues early in the read; its end comes from the germline J gene. The V call is TRBV4-2, the J call TRBJ2-7; 9 bases line up with TRBD2. Looked up from germline, CDR1 is LGHNA and CDR2 is YNFKEQ. The CDR3 extends over 17 amino acids. Here the CDR3 reads CASSQDQPAGGTYEQYF. The CDR3 bases that were read are TGCGCCAGCAGCCAAGATCAGCCAGCGGGGGGCACCTACGAG.

For this clone: The CDR3 is cut off 3 residues early in the read; its end comes from the germline J gene. The chain combines TRBV5-5 with TRBJ2-2; 10 bases agree with TRBD2. The J segment lost 7 bases and the V segment lost 5 bases, leaving 8 bases of the junction unmatched. The CDR3 covers 15 residues. Germline V gene data show CDR1 as SGHKS and CDR2 as YYEKEE (reference sequence). The DNA read from the CDR3 is TGTGCCAGCAGTCCAACTAGCGGGAATTTCGGGGAG. The encoded protein is CASSPTSGNFGE. The whole CDR3 is CASSPTSGNFGELFF.

On this clone: The CDR3 end is not reached by the read, which stops 3 residues before it; the germline J gene fills it in. This chain joins TRBV18 and TRBJ1-3; D uncertain. The germline V and J ends were trimmed by 3 bases and 0 bases, with 6 bases remaining between them. Germline CDR1 and CDR2: KGHSH and LQKENI. This CDR3 spans 14 amino acids. The sequenced CDR3 bases are TGTGCCAGCTCACCGGCCAACTCTGGAAACACC. This codes for CASSPANSGNT. The entire CDR3 reads CASSPANSGNTIYF. The full variable domain, in which reference TRBV18 and TRBJ1-3 provide the parts outside the CDR3, is NAGVMQNPRHLVRRRGQEARLRCSPMKGHSHVYWYRQLPEEGLKFMVYLQKENIIDESGMPKERFSAEFPKEGPSILRIQQVVRGDSAAYFCASSPANSGNTIYFGEGSWLTVV.

Regarding this clone: The read is 3 residues too short to cover the CDR3 end, so that end is filled in from the germline J gene. The chain employs TRBV20-1 and TRBJ2-5, with TRBD1 identical over 9 bases. The CDR3 contains 15 residues. V lost 0 bases to trimming and J lost 5 bases; unmatched junction nucleotides: 7. Germline V lookup: CDR1 DFQATT, CDR2 SNEGSKA (reference sequence). CDR3 DNA (partial): TGCAGTGCTAGAGAGGACAGGGGATTGGGGGAGACC. Amino acids: CSAREDRGLGET. The whole CDR3 region reads CSAREDRGLGETQYF.

On this clone itself: The read terminates 3 residues before the CDR3 end, so the remaining end is supplied by the germline J gene. The V call is TRBV13, the J call TRBJ2-5; perhaps TRBD2 as D (6 bases). V was cut by 5 bases and J by 3 bases, with 16 bases left in between. The CDR3 extends over 15 amino acids. Per the germline V gene, CDR1 is PRHDT and CDR2 is FYEKMQ (reference sequence). The part of the CDR3 DNA that was read is TGTGCCAGCAGCCTTAGCCTCGGGGGAGAAGAGACC. It encodes CASSLSLGGEET. The entire CDR3 sequence reads CASSLSLGGEETQYF. The full variable domain, its missing parts supplied by reference TRBV13 and TRBJ2-5, is AAGVIQSPRHLIKEKRETATLKCYPIPRHDTVYWYQQGPGQDPQFLISFYEKMQSDKGSIPDRFSAQQFSDYHSELNMSSLELGDSALYFCASSLSLGGEETQYFGPGTRLLVL.

On this clone itself: The read ends 3 residues early relative to the CDR3; the germline J gene fills the gap. The chain recombines TRBV28 with TRBJ2-7, with D perhaps TRBD1 (6 bases). The germline V gene has CDR1 MDHEN and CDR2 SYDVKM. This CDR3 has 14 amino acids. Trimming shortened V by 6 bases and J by 3 bases, and 15 bases separated the two germline ends. The CDR3 spells CASSSPTDSYEQYF. The covered CDR3 bases are TGTGCCAGCAGCTCACCTACGGACAGCTACGAG. The variable domain in full, with the rest retrieved from reference TRBV28 and TRBJ2-7, is DVKVTQSSRYLVKRTGEKVFLECVQDMDHENMFWYRQDPGLGLRLIYFSYDVKMKEKGDIPEGYSVSREKKERFSLILESASTNQTSMYLCASSSPTDSYEQYFGPGTRLTVT.

With regard to this clone: The CDR3 goes on 3 residues after the read ends, and that part is filled in from the germline J gene. The V gene is TRBV20-1, the J gene TRBJ1-2, with a tentative D call TRBD1 (5 bases). The CDR3 is 11 residues long. V was clipped by 6 bases and J by 7 bases, with 12 bases between them. Germline values: CDR1 DFQATT, CDR2 SNEGSKA (reference sequence). Incomplete CDR3 DNA: TGCAGTGCGACAGACGGAGCTGGC. Its translation is CSATDGAG. The whole CDR3 is CSATDGAGYTF.

Turning to this clone: The missing CDR3 end, 3 residues past where the read stops, is filled in from the germline J gene. This chain joins TRBV27 and TRBJ1-2; 11 bases line up with TRBD1. Per germline, CDR1 MNHEY and CDR2 SMNVEV (reference sequence). V dropped 5 bases and J dropped 5; count of bases not matched to a gene: 7. The CDR3 has 15 residues. CDR3 DNA, as far as it was read: TGTGCCAGCAGTCCAAGGACAGGGGGCGATTATGGC. Amino acids: CASSPRTGGDYG. The full CDR3 reads CASSPRTGGDYGYTF.

Note on this clone: The CDR3 end falls 3 residues outside the read, so it is completed with the germline J gene. V usage is TRBV6-4 and J usage is TRBJ2-4; TRBD1 is a possible D gene (5 bases). Germline assignment: CDR1 MRHNA and CDR2 SNTAGT. Trimming shortened V by 2 bases and J by 4 bases, and 18 bases separated the two germline ends. The CDR3 contains 17 residues. The DNA read from the CDR3 is TGTGCCAGCAGTGACCCGACCACGGACATTTTTAAAAACATT. Translating it yields CASSDPTTDIFKNI. In full, the CDR3 is CASSDPTTDIFKNIQYF.

On this clone itself: The missing CDR3 end, 3 residues past where the read stops, is filled in from the germline J gene. J is TRBJ1-1 and V is TRBV2; 9 bases map to TRBD1. V was pared by 6 bases and J by 0 bases, with 8 bases of the junction left unmatched. Germline loops: CDR1 SNHLY, CDR2 FYNNEI. The CDR3 sequence is 16 residues long. The CDR3 bases that were read are TGTGCCAGCAGCCTATTACAGGGGGCTTTGAACACTGAA. This encodes CASSLLQGALNTE. The CDR3 as a whole reads CASSLLQGALNTEAFF.

As for this clone: The CDR3 goes on 3 residues after the read ends, and that part is filled in from the germline J gene. V is TRBV2 and J is TRBJ1-6; a possible D gene is TRBD1 (5 bases). V gave up 3 bases and J gave up 10 bases, with 16 bases separating them. Germline values: CDR1 SNHLY, CDR2 FYNNEI. This CDR3 contains 15 residues. This CDR3 is CASSDRGTRRSPLHF. CDR3 bases read: TGTGCCAGCAGTGATAGGGGAACACGTCGGTCACCC.

Note on this clone: The read falls 3 residues short of the CDR3 end, and the missing part is taken from the germline J gene. V gene TRBV29-1 combines with J gene TRBJ2-5; 9 bases match TRBD2. Germline loops: CDR1 SQVTM, CDR2 ANQGSEA. The CDR3 loop spans 19 amino acids. Trimming took 7 bases from V and 3 from J; bases not matched to a gene: 24. The sequenced part of the CDR3 DNA is TGCAGCGCCAACGAGAGGGGGCTACTAGCGGGTCCGGGGAAAGAGACC. Encoded protein: CSANERGLLAGPGKET. The whole CDR3 protein reads CSANERGLLAGPGKETQYF.

A note on this clone: Coverage ceases 3 residues before the CDR3 finishes, and the germline J gene fills in the end. The V call is TRBV5-4, the J call TRBJ2-7; no definite D call. The CDR3 length is 11 residues. With 2 bases removed from V and 5 bases from J, the gap between germline ends came to 5 bases. The germline V gene has CDR1 SGHNT and CDR2 YYREEE (reference sequence). CDR3 region: CASSFLDEQYF. CDR3 bases read: TGTGCCAGCAGCTTTTTAGACGAG.

A word on this clone: The missing CDR3 end, 3 residues past where the read stops, is filled in from the germline J gene. This chain joins TRBV7-9 and TRBJ1-6; tentative D call: TRBD1 (6 bases). Trimming left V 6 bases short and J 9 bases short, with 15 bases between. CDR1 and CDR2 from the germline V gene are SEHNR and FQNEAQ (reference sequence). The CDR3 spans 14 residues. CDR3 sequence: CASSAGASGSPLHF. The CDR3 DNA, read in part, is TGTGCCAGCAGTGCAGGGGCTTCGGGTTCACCC.

In the case of this clone: The CDR3 extends 3 residues past the end of the read, so its final part is completed from the germline J gene. The V gene is TRBV20-1, the J gene TRBJ2-1, with no clear D. The CDR3 covers 15 residues. Germline-derived CDR1 and CDR2 are DFQATT and SNEGSKA (reference sequence). The V end was cut by 6 bases, the J end by 5 bases, with 20 bases between. This CDR3 reads CSAPETRGPNNEQFF. Incomplete CDR3 DNA: TGCAGTGCCCCCGAAACTCGTGGGCCAAACAATGAG.

As regards this clone: The DNA ends 3 residues before the CDR3 does, and the rest of the CDR3 is filled in from the germline J gene. The chain uses TRBV2 and TRBJ1-5; 7 bases are shared with TRBD1. V gave up 6 bases and J gave up 4 bases; unmatched junction bases: 9. The CDR3 is 15 amino acids. Per the germline V gene, CDR1 is SNHLY and CDR2 is FYNNEI. The part of the CDR3 DNA that was read is TGTGCCAGCAGGCTAGGACAGGTGCTAAATCAGCCC. Its translation is CASRLGQVLNQP. The full CDR3 protein is CASRLGQVLNQPQHF.

In regard to this clone: The read is 3 residues too short to cover the CDR3 end, so that end is filled in from the germline J gene. The V gene is TRBV6-2 or TRBV6-3, the J gene TRBJ1-6, with D possibly being TRBD1 (5 bases). The CDR3 contains 15 residues. V was clipped by 5 bases and J by 8 bases, with 16 bases between them. Germline CDR1 MNHEY, CDR2 SVGEGT. The CDR3 is CASSPSSGGHSPLHF. Partial CDR3 DNA: TGTGCCAGCAGTCCTAGTAGCGGGGGTCATTCACCC.

To note about this clone: The CDR3 end falls 3 residues outside the read, so it is completed with the germline J gene. The chain carries TRBV29-1 and TRBJ1-1, with D perhaps TRBD1 (6 bases). The CDR3 length is 11 residues. The V and J ends lost 6 bases and 5 bases respectively, with 10 bases between them. From germline, CDR1 is SQVTM and CDR2 ANQGSEA. The DNA read from the CDR3 is TGCAGCGTCTACCAGGGGACTGAA. It yields the protein CSVYQGTE. The complete CDR3 reads CSVYQGTEAFF.

A remark on this clone: Read data end 3 residues before the CDR3 end; the end is taken from the germline J gene. The V and J genes are TRBV28 and TRBJ2-7; D is possibly TRBD1 (5 bases). The V end was cut by 3 bases, the J end by 2 bases, with 11 bases between. Germline V gene sequence: CDR1 MDHEN, CDR2 SYDVKM. This CDR3 has 14 residues. The CDR3 bases that were read are TGTGCCAGCAGTTTCGACAGAAAAACCTACGAG. This sequence encodes CASSFDRKTYE. The complete CDR3 reads CASSFDRKTYEQYF.

A word on this clone: The CDR3 end is not reached by the read, which stops 3 residues before it; the germline J gene fills it in. This rearrangement joins TRBV11-2 to TRBJ2-5, with a possible D match to TRBD2 (5 bases). The ends were cut back, 4 bases at V and 5 bases at J, with 17 bases in the middle. The CDR3 loop spans 15 amino acids. Germline CDR1 reads SGHAT; CDR2 reads FQNNGV. CDR3 amino acids: CASSSIKNSGETQYF. CDR3 DNA, as far as it was read: TGTGCCAGCAGCTCGATTAAAAATTCGGGGGAGACC. The full variable domain, rest sourced from reference TRBV11-2 and TRBJ2-5, is EAGVAQSPRYKIIEKRQSVAFWCNPISGHATLYWYQQILGQGPKLLIQFQNNGVVDDSQLPKDRFSAERLKGVDSTLKIQPAKLEDSAVYLCASSSIKNSGETQYFGPGTRLLVL.

As regards this clone: The read finishes 3 residues shy of the CDR3 end, and the germline J gene is used to complete it. This chain connects TRBV20-1 to TRBJ2-7; no definite D call. The CDR3 has 12 residues. Trimming shortened V by 3 bases and J by 2 bases, and 8 bases separated the two germline ends. Looked up from germline, CDR1 is DFQATT and CDR2 is SNEGSKA (reference sequence). CDR3 DNA (partial): TGCAGTGCTAGTGCGCCCACCTACGAG. Protein product: CSASAPTYE. The full CDR3 protein reads CSASAPTYEQYF.

Worth noting for this clone: The read falls 3 residues short of the CDR3 end, and the missing part is taken from the germline J gene. The rearrangement uses TRBV5-4 and TRBJ2-7; the match to TRBD1 covers 7 bases. The germline CDR1 and CDR2 sequences are SGHNT and YYREEE (reference sequence). After removal of 2 bases from V and 0 bases from J, the junction contained 5 bases not matched to a gene. The CDR3 has 15 amino acids. The CDR3 loop reads CASSFKNRGSYEQYF. CDR3 DNA (partial): TGTGCCAGCAGCTTCAAGAACAGGGGCTCCTACGAG.

As for this clone: The observed sequence ends 3 residues before the CDR3 terminus, with the missing tail filled in from the germline J gene. The rearrangement links TRBV25-1 to TRBJ2-5; possible D gene TRBD2, 6 bases. The V end lost 4 bases, the J end lost 0 bases, and 9 bases lay between the germline ends. From germline, CDR1 is MGHDK and CDR2 SYGVNS. The CDR3 is 14 amino acids. The part of the CDR3 DNA that was read is TGTGCCAGCAGTGCCTGGACTAACCAAGAGACC. It encodes CASSAWTNQET. The CDR3, in full, reads CASSAWTNQETQYF. Looking up the rest from reference TRBV25-1 and TRBJ2-5 gives the full variable domain: EADIYQTPRYLVIGTGKKITLECSQTMGHDKMYWYQQDPGMELHLIHYSYGVNSTEKGDLSSESTVSRIRTEHFPLTLESARPSHTSQYLCASSAWTNQETQYFGPGTRLLVL.

Comments on this clone: The read is 3 residues too short to cover the CDR3 end, so that end is filled in from the germline J gene. The chain has TRBV6-2 or TRBV6-3 and TRBJ1-4; D may be TRBD1 (6 bases). Trimming cost V 5 bases and J 5 bases, with 15 bases left between them. Germline CDR1 reads MNHEY; CDR2 reads SVGEGT. The CDR3 loop spans 15 amino acids. CDR3 amino acids: CASSPRTAGNEKLFF. CDR3 bases read: TGTGCCAGCAGTCCCAGGACAGCAGGAAATGAAAAA.

CDR3 bases read: TGTGCCATCAGGGGGACTAGCGGGAGAGGCACCGGGGAG. Its protein product is CAIRGTSGRGTGE. The whole CDR3 sequence is CAIRGTSGRGTGELFF. This chain links TRBV10-3 with TRBJ2-2; TRBD2 aligns across 14 bases. The CDR3 is cut off 3 residues early in the read; its end comes from the germline J gene. CDR3 length: 16 amino acids. The germline gives CDR1 ENHRY, CDR2 SYGVKD. The V gene end was trimmed by 6 bases and the J gene end by 4 bases; junction bases not matched to a gene: 4.

About this clone itself: Read sequence stops 3 residues before the CDR3 end, and the germline J gene provides the missing end. V and J are TRBV20-1 and TRBJ1-5; 7 nucleotides agree with TRBD1. CDR1 and CDR2 from the germline V gene are DFQATT and SNEGSKA (reference sequence). V was pared by 6 bases and J by 0 bases, with 11 bases of the junction left unmatched. CDR3 length: 16 residues. CDR3 region: CSANPGQINSNQPQHF. The DNA read from the CDR3 is TGCAGTGCAAACCCGGGACAGATTAATAGCAATCAGCCC.